The 25 T cell receptor beta chains given below trace back to one sample, sequenced in a study of blood T cell repertoires in COVID-19. Using immunoSEQ multiplex PCR, the repertoire was profiled, and TCRdb retains in-frame clones only, with some absent. The table records under 200,000 clones, 90% of them present only once. Material: peripheral blood. The receptors shown here come from a man aged 45-65 years with acute or convalescent COVID-19.

The gene calls are TRBV11-2 and TRBJ2-3; 9 bases are a match to TRBD2. The V gene's germline CDR1 is SGHAT and CDR2 FQNNGV. This CDR3 is built from 14 residues. V lost 1 base, J lost 7 bases, and 3 bases stayed unmatched. CDR3 residues: CASSLGLAGYTQYF. The CDR3 DNA reads as TGTGCCAGCAGCTTAGGTCTAGCGGGGTATACGCAGTATTTT.

CDR3 sequence reads: CASSLLFGQREKLFF. The CDR3 DNA follows: TGTGCCAGCAGCTTGTTATTTGGACAGAGGGAAAAACTGTTTTTT. This chain links TRBV11-2 with TRBJ1-4; weak D call: TRBD1 (6 bases). Trimming took off 3 bases at V and 8 bases at J, with 16 bases between the two ends. CDR1 is SGHAT, CDR2 FQNNGV, per germline. The CDR3 contains 15 residues. Full variable domain (missing parts from reference TRBV11-2 and TRBJ1-4): EAGVAQSPRYKIIEKRQSVAFWCNPISGHATLYWYQQILGQGPKLLIQFQNNGVVDDSQLPKDRFSAERLKGVDSTLKIQPAKLEDSAVYLCASSLLFGQREKLFFGSGTQLSVL.

This clone occurred a few times. CDR3 region: CASSDKGAFGANVLTF. The CDR3 DNA reads as TGTGCCAGTAGTGATAAGGGGGCCTTTGGGGCCAACGTCCTGACTTTC. This chain uses TRBV19 with TRBJ2-6; TRBD1 matches at 7 bases. Germline V gene data show CDR1 as LNHDA and CDR2 as SQIVND (reference sequence). The ends lost 5 bases at V and 3 bases at J; junction bases unmatched: 7. The CDR3 is 16 amino acids.

The chain couples TRBV28 to TRBJ1-2, with a tentative D call TRBD1 (6 bases). Trimming took 3 bases from V and 1 from J, leaving 15 bases between them. Germline loops: CDR1 MDHEN, CDR2 SYDVKM. CDR3 length: 16 amino acids. CDR3 amino acids: CASSLGTGHYNYGYTF. In DNA, the CDR3 is TGTGCCAGCAGTTTGGGGACGGGACACTATAACTATGGCTACACCTTC.

The J gene is TRBJ2-3, the V gene TRBV18; TRBD2 matches 9 bases. The J segment lost 2 bases and the V segment lost 2 bases, leaving 11 bases of the junction unmatched. CDR1 is KGHSH, CDR2 LQKENI, per germline. This CDR3 has 18 residues. This CDR3 reads CASSPVLRGGWATDTQYF. CDR3 DNA: TGTGCCAGCTCACCAGTATTGCGGGGGGGCTGGGCCACAGATACGCAGTATTTT.

On this clone itself: In the same sample, other DNA sequences code for this CDR3. This chain links TRBV24-1 with TRBJ1-5; weak D call: TRBD1 (5 bases). The V and J ends lost 9 bases and 2 bases respectively, with 10 bases between them. Germline CDR1 KGHDR, CDR2 SFDVKD. The CDR3 is 13 amino acids. DNA of the CDR3: TGTGCCACCTCGCCGGGGGGCAATCAGCCCCAGCATTTT. Translation: CATSPGGNQPQHF.

DNA for the CDR3: TGTGCCAGCAGCTTACCGAGAGAAAATAATTCACCCCTCCACTTT. It yields the protein CASSLPRENNSPLHF. The chain is built from TRBV7-2 and TRBJ1-6, with unresolved D. The length of the CDR3 is 15 residues. Germline V lookup: CDR1 SGHTA, CDR2 FQGNSA. Trimming cost V 2 bases and J 5 bases, with 10 bases left between them.

The rearrangement joins TRBV4-2 to TRBJ1-1; D possibly corresponds to TRBD1 (5 bases). The CDR3 contains 15 residues. Germline CDR1 is LGHNA and CDR2 is YNFKEQ. The V end was cut by 4 bases, the J end by 4 bases, with 16 bases between. The CDR3 DNA is TGTGCCAGCAGCCCACCGGGACTGGTCCTCACTGAAGCTTTCTTT. Residues: CASSPPGLVLTEAFF.

This chain uses TRBV30 with TRBJ1-5, with D hard to call. Germline lookup yields CDR1 GTSNPN and CDR2 SVGIG (reference sequence). The CDR3 sequence is 13 residues long. V lost 0 bases and J lost 4, with 7 bases in between. CDR3: CAWSVSPNQPQHF. CDR3 bases: TGTGCCTGGAGTGTTTCCCCAAATCAGCCCCAGCATTTT.

The J gene is TRBJ2-7, the V gene TRBV9; 12 positions agree with TRBD2. The CDR3 extends over 14 amino acids. Per germline, CDR1 SGDLS and CDR2 YYNGEE. Losses at the gene ends were 2 bases for V and 3 bases for J; bases not matched to a gene: 0. The CDR3 bases are TGTGCCAGCAGCGTGGGACTAGCGGGCTACGAGCAGTACTTC. It yields the protein CASSVGLAGYEQYF.

This rearrangement joins TRBV4-2 to TRBJ2-1, with TRBD2 matching over 12 bases. V shed 3 bases, J shed 0 bases, and the junction held 9 bases outside the gene matches. There are 19 residues in the CDR3. Per the germline V gene, CDR1 is LGHNA and CDR2 is YNFKEQ. The CDR3 bases are TGTGCCAGCAGCCACCCGGGACTAGCGGGCTCTAGCTCCTACAATGAGCAGTTCTTC. This sequence encodes CASSHPGLAGSSSYNEQFF.

This chain links TRBV28 with TRBJ2-7, with TRBD2 matching 9 bases. Germline CDR1 is MDHEN and CDR2 is SYDVKM. V lost 7 bases and J lost 2; bases outside the gene matches: 6. This CDR3 is 14 amino acids long. The CDR3 sequence: CASTSGTNTYEQYF. The CDR3 DNA reads TGTGCCAGCACTAGCGGGACTAACACCTACGAGCAGTACTTC.

The chain joins TRBV14 to TRBJ1-2; D not resolved. V lost 5 bases and J 4 bases, leaving 11 bases between the germline ends. Germline V gene data show CDR1 as SGHDN and CDR2 as FVKESK. The CDR3 runs to 13 residues. The CDR3 loop is CASSSRRSYGYTF. CDR3 DNA sequence: TGTGCCAGCAGCTCCCGGAGATCCTATGGCTACACCTTC.

For the CDR3, the DNA is TGTGCCAGCAGCTTAGATCTAGGGGGTTACTATGGCTACACCTTC. Its translation: CASSLDLGGYYGYTF. V is TRBV11-2 and J is TRBJ1-2, with D maybe TRBD1 (6 bases). Trimming left V 0 bases short and J 3 bases short, with 11 bases between. Germline V gene sequence: CDR1 SGHAT, CDR2 FQNNGV. This CDR3 has 15 amino acids. Based on the CDR3 plus reference TRBV11-2 and TRBJ1-2, the full variable domain is EAGVAQSPRYKIIEKRQSVAFWCNPISGHATLYWYQQILGQGPKLLIQFQNNGVVDDSQLPKDRFSAERLKGVDSTLKIQPAKLEDSAVYLCASSLDLGGYYGYTFGSGTRLTVV.

The chain recombines TRBV27 with TRBJ2-1, with D unresolved. The CDR3 covers 13 residues. The V gene's germline CDR1 is MNHEY and CDR2 SMNVEV (reference sequence). V lost 3 bases to trimming and J lost 0 bases, with 3 bases between them. This CDR3 reads CASSFSSYNEQFF. DNA for the CDR3: TGTGCCAGCAGTTTTAGCTCCTACAATGAGCAGTTCTTC.

The rearrangement joins TRBV12-3 or TRBV12-4 to TRBJ2-5, with D maybe TRBD1 (5 bases). V was shortened by 4 bases and J by 5 bases, with 8 bases between the two germline ends. The length of the CDR3 is 12 residues. CDR3 amino acids: CASSSGPETQYF. The CDR3 DNA reads as TGTGCCAGCAGTTCAGGGCCGGAGACCCAGTACTTC.

This chain uses TRBV6-5 with TRBJ1-1; possibly TRBD1 for D (5 bases). This CDR3 comprises 12 residues. V dropped 7 bases and J dropped 4 bases, with 10 bases sitting between them. Germline lookup yields CDR1 MNHEY and CDR2 SVGAGI. The CDR3 loop reads CASNAGGTEAFF. DNA of the CDR3: TGTGCCAGCAATGCGGGGGGCACTGAAGCTTTCTTT.

Details on this clone: A junction boundary mismatches the germline segment, possibly from a read error. The chain carries TRBV18 and TRBJ1-5; no definite D call. Germline lookup yields CDR1 KGHSH and CDR2 LQKENI. This CDR3 region has 16 residues. The CDR3: CASPPPNGVDSQPQHF. Written as DNA, the CDR3 is TGTGCCAGCCCACCACCTAACGGGGTTGACTCTCAGCCCCAGCATTTT.

The genes are TRBV28 and TRBJ1-4, with a possible D match to TRBD1 (6 bases). This CDR3 region has 14 residues. Trimming cost V 8 bases and J 7 bases, with 17 bases left between them. Germline V gives CDR1 MDHEN, CDR2 SYDVKM. The chain's CDR3 is CASGRGGLIEKLFF. Written as DNA, the CDR3 is TGTGCCAGCGGCCGCGGGGGCCTGATTGAAAAACTGTTTTTT.

CDR3 residues: CATTDRETLEAFF. CDR3 DNA sequence: TGTGCCACCACGGACAGGGAAACCCTTGAAGCTTTCTTT. This sequence joins TRBV6-6 and TRBJ1-1; 8 bases line up with TRBD1. V lost 10 bases and J lost 7; bases outside the gene matches: 11. This CDR3 is 13 amino acids long. Germline V gene lookup returns CDR1 MNHNY and CDR2 SVGAGI (reference sequence).

This clone was observed a single time. CDR3 DNA: TGTGCCAGCAGTTACTCGCAGGGTGGTCAGCCCCAGCATTTT. It yields the protein CASSYSQGGQPQHF. The chain couples TRBV6-6 to TRBJ1-5, with TRBD1 as a possible D gene (5 bases). Trimming pared 0 bases from V and 6 bases from J, leaving 9 bases between. Germline CDR1 and CDR2: MNHNY and SVGAGI (reference sequence). This CDR3 is 14 amino acids long.

The chain carries TRBV6-6 and TRBJ2-2; TRBD1 agrees at 7 bases. After removal of 5 bases from V and 5 bases from J, the junction contained 11 bases not matched to a gene. CDR3 length equals 16 residues. CDR1 and CDR2 from the germline V gene are MNHNY and SVGAGI (reference sequence). CDR3 sequence: CASSRTINRGTGELFF. In DNA form, the CDR3 reads TGTGCCAGCAGTCGCACCATTAACAGGGGAACCGGGGAGCTGTTTTTT.

The chain couples TRBV18 to TRBJ1-1, with TRBD1 identical over 8 bases. Looked up from germline, CDR1 is KGHSH and CDR2 is LQKENI. This CDR3 contains 13 residues. The V segment lost 6 bases and the J segment 4 bases; nucleotides outside the gene matches: 4. CDR3 nucleotide sequence: TGTGCCAGCTCCCCTACAGGGGGCACTGAAGCTTTCTTT. This sequence encodes CASSPTGGTEAFF. The whole variable domain, remainder taken from reference TRBV18 and TRBJ1-1, is NAGVMQNPRHLVRRRGQEARLRCSPMKGHSHVYWYRQLPEEGLKFMVYLQKENIIDESGMPKERFSAEFPKEGPSILRIQQVVRGDSAAYFCASSPTGGTEAFFGQGTRLTVV.

The chain uses TRBV5-1 and TRBJ2-5; D might be TRBD2 (5 bases). With 4 bases removed from V and 1 base from J, the gap between germline ends came to 14 bases. This CDR3 region has 15 residues. Looked up from germline, CDR1 is SGHRS and CDR2 is YFSETQ. CDR3 sequence reads: CASSPGIRAQETQYF. The CDR3 DNA follows: TGCGCCAGCAGCCCGGGAATTCGGGCCCAAGAGACCCAGTACTTC.

The chain employs TRBV19 and TRBJ1-2, with D possibly being TRBD1 (5 bases). The germline gives CDR1 LNHDA, CDR2 SQIVND (reference sequence). The CDR3 covers 16 residues. The V and J ends lost 5 bases and 1 base respectively, with 17 bases between them. The DNA for the CDR3 is TGTGCCAGTAGTCCTATTCGACAGACAAATAACTATGGCTACACCTTC. Translation: CASSPIRQTNNYGYTF.